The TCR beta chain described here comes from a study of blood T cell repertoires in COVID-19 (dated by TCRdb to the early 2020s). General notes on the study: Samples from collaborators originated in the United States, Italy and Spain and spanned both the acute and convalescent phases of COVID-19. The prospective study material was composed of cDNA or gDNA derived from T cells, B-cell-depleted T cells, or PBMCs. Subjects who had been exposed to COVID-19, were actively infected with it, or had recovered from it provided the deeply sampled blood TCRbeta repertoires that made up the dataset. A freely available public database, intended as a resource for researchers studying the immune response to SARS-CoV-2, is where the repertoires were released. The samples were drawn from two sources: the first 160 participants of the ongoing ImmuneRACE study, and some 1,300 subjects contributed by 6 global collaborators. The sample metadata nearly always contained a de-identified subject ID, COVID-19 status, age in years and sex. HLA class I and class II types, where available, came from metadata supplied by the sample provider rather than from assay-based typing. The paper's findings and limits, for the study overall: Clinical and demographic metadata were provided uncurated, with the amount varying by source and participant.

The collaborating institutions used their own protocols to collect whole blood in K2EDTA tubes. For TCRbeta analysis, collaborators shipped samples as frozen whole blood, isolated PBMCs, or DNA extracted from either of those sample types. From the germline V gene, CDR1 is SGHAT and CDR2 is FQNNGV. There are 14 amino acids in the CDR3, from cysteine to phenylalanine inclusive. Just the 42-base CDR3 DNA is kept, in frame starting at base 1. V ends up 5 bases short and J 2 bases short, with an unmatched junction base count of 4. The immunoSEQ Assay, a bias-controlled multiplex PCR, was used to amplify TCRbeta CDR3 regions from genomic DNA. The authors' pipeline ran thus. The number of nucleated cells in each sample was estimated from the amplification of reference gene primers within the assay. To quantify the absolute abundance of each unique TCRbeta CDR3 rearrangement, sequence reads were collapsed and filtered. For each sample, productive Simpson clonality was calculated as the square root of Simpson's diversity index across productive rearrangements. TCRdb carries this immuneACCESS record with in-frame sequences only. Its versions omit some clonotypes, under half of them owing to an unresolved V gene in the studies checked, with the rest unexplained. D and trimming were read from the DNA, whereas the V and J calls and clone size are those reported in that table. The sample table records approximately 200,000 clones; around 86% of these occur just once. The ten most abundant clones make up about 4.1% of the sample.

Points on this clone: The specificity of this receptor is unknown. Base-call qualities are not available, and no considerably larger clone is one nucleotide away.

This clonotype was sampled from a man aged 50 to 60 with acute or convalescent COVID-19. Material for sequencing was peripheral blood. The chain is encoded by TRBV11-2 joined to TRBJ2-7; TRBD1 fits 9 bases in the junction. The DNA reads TGTGCCAGCAGCCACGGGACAGGGCCCTACGAGCAGTACTTC. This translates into CASSHGTGPYEQYF.